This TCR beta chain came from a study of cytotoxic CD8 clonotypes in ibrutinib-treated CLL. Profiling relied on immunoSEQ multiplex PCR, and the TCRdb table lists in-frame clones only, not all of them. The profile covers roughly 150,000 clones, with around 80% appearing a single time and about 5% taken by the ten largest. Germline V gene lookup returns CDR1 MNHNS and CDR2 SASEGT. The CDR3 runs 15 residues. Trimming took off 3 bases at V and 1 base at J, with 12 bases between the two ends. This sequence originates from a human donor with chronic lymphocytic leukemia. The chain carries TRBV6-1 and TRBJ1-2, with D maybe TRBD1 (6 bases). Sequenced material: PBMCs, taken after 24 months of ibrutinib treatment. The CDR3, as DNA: TGTGCCAGCAGTGAGTTCCAGGGGAATAACTATGGCTACACCTTC. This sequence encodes CASSEFQGNNYGYTF.